The clone carrying this TCR beta chain was counted only a few times. Its antigen is undetermined. Sequencing of the DNA from cultured CD4+ T cells was carried out with the Oncomine TCR Beta short-read assay. TCRdb passed the PCR reads through MiXCR, listing each CDR3 protein once. The profile shows several thousand distinct CDR3 sequences, about 34% of them singletons. The CDR3 contains 14 residues. The germline V and J ends were trimmed by 5 bases and 5 bases, with 13 bases remaining between them. Germline CDR1 and CDR2: LNHDA and SQIVND (reference sequence). This entry belongs to a study of vaccination and CD4 T cells after COVID-19. Across the study: A CEFX pool, an HIV-1 Nef pool, or else no peptide went into the control cultures.

Treatment described: approximately 9-day PBMC culture with coronavirus spike peptide pools or control peptides (ViraFEST assay). Prior to the COVID-19 pandemic (2011-2018), the unexposed donor's CD4+ T cells were collected. The rearrangement joins TRBV19 to TRBJ1-5, with D unresolved. The receptor was isolated from a human donor in good health. The source material was CD4+ T cells from blood, cultured in vitro. In nucleotides, the CDR3 is TGTGCCAGTAGTCTAGGGCCATCGGATCAGCCCCAGCATTTT. Amino acid sequence: CASSLGPSDQPQHF. The full variable domain, rest sourced from reference TRBV19 and TRBJ1-5, is DGGITQSPKYLFRKEGQNVTLSCEQNLNHDAMYWYRQDPGQGLRLIYYSQIVNDFQKGDIAEGYSVSREKKESFPLTVTSAQKNPTAFYLCASSLGPSDQPQHFGDGTRLSIL.